Many counts were recorded for the clone carrying this T cell receptor beta chain. This entry is derived from a study of Graves' ophthalmopathy and Graves' hyperthyroidism. Germline CDR1 reads MGHDK; CDR2 reads SYGVNS. Trimming pared 6 bases from V and 0 bases from J, leaving 6 bases between. This CDR3 comprises 13 residues. For repertoire sequencing, the TCR beta CDR3 regions were amplified from RNA transcripts. First-round RT-PCR with HTBI primers preceded a second-round multiplex PCR. Using its own MiXCR run on the multiplex PCR reads, TCRdb lists one record per CDR3 protein. The sample shows about 370,000 distinct CDR3 sequences, about a sixth of them seen only once.

The source is a young woman with Graves' ophthalmopathy. Sequences were obtained from peripheral blood. The chain carries TRBV25-1 and TRBJ1-3, with unresolved D. CDR3 sequence: CASRVNSGNTIYF. The CDR3 coding sequence is TGTGCCAGCAGGGTTAACTCTGGAAACACCATATATTTT.